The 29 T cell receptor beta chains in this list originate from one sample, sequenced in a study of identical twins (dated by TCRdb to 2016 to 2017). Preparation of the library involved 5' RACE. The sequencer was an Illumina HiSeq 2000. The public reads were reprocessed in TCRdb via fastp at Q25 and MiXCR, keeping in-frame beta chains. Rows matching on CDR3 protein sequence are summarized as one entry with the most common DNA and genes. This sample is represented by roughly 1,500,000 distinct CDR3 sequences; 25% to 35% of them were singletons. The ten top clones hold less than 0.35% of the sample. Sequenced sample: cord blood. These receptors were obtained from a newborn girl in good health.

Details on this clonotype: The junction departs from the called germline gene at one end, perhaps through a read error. DNA of the CDR3: TGCAGTGCTAGAGATACGACAGGGGATGTGAAAACTGAAGCTTTCTTT. It is translated as CSARDTTGDVKTEAFF. This sequence joins TRBV20-1 and TRBJ1-1, with 8 positions matching TRBD1. Per germline, CDR1 DFQATT and CDR2 SNEGSKA (reference sequence). This CDR3 contains 16 residues.

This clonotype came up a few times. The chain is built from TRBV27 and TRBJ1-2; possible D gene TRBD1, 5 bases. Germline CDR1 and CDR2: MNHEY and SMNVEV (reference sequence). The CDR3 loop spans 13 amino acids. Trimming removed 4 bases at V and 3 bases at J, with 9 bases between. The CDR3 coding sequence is TGTGCCAGCAGTTGGCGCAGGGACTATGGCTACACCTTC. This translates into CASSWRRDYGYTF.

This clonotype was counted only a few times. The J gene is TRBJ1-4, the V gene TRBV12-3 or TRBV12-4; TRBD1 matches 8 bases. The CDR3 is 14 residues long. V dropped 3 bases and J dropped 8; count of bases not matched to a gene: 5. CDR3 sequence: CASSFRTGKEKLFF. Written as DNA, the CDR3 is TGTGCCAGCAGTTTCCGGACAGGGAAGGAAAAACTGTTTTTT.

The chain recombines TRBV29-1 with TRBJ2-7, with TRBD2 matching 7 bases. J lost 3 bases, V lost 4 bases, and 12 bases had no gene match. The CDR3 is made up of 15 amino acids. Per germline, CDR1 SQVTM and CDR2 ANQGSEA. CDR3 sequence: CSVGRMRELLYEQYF. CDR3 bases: TGCAGCGTTGGGCGTATGCGGGAGCTCCTCTACGAGCAGTACTTC.

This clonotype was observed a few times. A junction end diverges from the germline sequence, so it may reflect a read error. In DNA, the CDR3 is TGTGCCAGCAGCTTAGGGGACCGACCTAATCAGCCCCAGCATTTT. Translating gives CASSLGDRPNQPQHF. The chain carries TRBV5-1 and TRBJ1-5; TRBD1 is a possible D gene (5 bases). In germline, CDR1 is SGHRS, CDR2 YFSETQ. The CDR3 runs 15 residues.

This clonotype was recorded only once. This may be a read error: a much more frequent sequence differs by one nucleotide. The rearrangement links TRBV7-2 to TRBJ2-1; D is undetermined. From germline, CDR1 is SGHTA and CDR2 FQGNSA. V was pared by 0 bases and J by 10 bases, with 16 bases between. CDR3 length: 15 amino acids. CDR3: CASSLAGSTSYEQFF. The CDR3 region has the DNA TGTGCCAGCAGCTTAGCGGGTTCTACCTCCTACGAGCAGTTCTTC.

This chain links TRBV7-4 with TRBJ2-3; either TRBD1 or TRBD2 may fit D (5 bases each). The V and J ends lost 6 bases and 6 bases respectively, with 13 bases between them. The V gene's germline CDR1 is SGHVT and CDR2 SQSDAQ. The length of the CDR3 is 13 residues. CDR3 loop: CASRFTEGDTQYF. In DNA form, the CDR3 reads TGTGCCAGCAGATTTACAGAGGGGGATACGCAGTATTTT.

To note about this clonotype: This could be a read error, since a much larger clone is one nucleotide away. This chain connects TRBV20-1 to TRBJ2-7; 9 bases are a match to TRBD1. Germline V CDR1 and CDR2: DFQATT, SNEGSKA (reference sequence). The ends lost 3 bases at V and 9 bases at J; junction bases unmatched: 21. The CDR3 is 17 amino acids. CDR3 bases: TGCAGTGCTAGGGGATTTAGGAGGACAGGGGTTGGCAACGGGCAGTACTTC. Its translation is CSARGFRRTGVGNGQYF.

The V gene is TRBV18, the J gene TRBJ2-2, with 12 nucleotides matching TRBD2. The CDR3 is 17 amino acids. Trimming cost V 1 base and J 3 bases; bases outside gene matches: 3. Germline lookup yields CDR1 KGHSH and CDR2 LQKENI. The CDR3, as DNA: TGTGCCAGCTCACCACGACTAGCGGGAGTCTACACCGGGGAGCTGTTTTTT. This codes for CASSPRLAGVYTGELFF.

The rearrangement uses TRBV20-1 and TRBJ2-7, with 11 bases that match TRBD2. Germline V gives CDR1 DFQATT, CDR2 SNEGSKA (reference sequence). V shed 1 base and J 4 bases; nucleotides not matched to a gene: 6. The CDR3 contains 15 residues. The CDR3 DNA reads TGCAGTGCTAGAGTGGGGACTAGCGGACGGTACGAGCAGTACTTC. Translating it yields CSARVGTSGRYEQYF.

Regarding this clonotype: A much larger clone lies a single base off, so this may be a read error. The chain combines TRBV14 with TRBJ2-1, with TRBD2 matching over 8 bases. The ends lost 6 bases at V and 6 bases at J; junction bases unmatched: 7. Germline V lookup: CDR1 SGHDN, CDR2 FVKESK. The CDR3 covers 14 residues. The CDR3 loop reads CASRGTRFGNEQFF. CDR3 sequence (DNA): TGTGCCAGCAGAGGGACTAGGTTCGGCAATGAGCAGTTCTTC.

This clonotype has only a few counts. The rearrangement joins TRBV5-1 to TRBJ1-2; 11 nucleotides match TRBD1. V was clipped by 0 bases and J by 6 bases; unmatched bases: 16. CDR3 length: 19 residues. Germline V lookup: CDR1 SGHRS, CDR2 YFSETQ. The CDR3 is CASSLGPLWTGGGSNGYTF. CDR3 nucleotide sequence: TGCGCCAGCAGCTTGGGGCCCCTTTGGACAGGGGGCGGCTCCAATGGCTACACCTTC.

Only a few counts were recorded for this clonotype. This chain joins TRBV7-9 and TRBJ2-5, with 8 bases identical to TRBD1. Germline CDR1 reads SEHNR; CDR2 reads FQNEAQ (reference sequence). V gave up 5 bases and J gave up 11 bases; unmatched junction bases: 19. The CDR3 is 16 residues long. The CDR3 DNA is TGTGCCAGCAGCGCCACGCGACAGGGGTCCTACAATGAGCAGTACTTC. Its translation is CASSATRQGSYNEQYF.

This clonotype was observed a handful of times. The CDR3 region has the DNA TGTGCCAGCAGACAGGGGGCAGGCACCGGGGAGCTGTTTTTT. Its protein product is CASRQGAGTGELFF. V and J are TRBV12-3 or TRBV12-4 and TRBJ2-2, with TRBD1 matching 9 bases. CDR3 length: 14 residues. The V segment lost 6 bases and the J segment 4 bases; nucleotides outside the gene matches: 3.

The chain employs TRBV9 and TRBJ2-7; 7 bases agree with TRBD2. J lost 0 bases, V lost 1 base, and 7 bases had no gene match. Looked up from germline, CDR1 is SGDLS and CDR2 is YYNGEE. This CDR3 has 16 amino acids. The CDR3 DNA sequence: TGTGCCAGCAGCGTACGGGGGGACTATATCTCCTACGAGCAGTACTTC. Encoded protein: CASSVRGDYISYEQYF.

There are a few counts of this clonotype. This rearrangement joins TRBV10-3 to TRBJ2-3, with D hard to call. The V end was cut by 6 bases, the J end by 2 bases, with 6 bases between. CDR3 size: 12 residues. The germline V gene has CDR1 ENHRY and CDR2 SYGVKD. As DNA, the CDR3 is TGTGCCATCAGACCGGACACAGATACGCAGTATTTT. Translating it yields CAIRPDTDTQYF.

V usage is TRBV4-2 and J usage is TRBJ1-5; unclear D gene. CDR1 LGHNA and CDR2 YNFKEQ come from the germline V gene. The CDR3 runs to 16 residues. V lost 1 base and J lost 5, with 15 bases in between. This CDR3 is CASSQGSGMADQPQHF. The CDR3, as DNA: TGTGCCAGCAGCCAAGGATCCGGGATGGCCGATCAGCCCCAGCATTTT.

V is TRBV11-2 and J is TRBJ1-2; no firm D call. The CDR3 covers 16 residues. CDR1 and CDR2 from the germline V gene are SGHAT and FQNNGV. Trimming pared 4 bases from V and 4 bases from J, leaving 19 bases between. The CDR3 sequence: CASSSVRPPAAYGYTF. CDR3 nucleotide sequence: TGTGCCAGCAGCTCCGTTAGGCCCCCAGCGGCCTATGGCTACACCTTC.

CDR3 in amino acids: CSARDRGNYEQYF. CDR3 DNA sequence: TGCAGTGCTAGAGACAGGGGGAACTACGAGCAGTACTTC. The gene calls are TRBV20-1 and TRBJ2-7, with 7 bases fitting TRBD1. V lost 0 bases to trimming and J lost 3 bases; unmatched junction nucleotides: 2. CDR1 and CDR2 (germline): DFQATT, SNEGSKA (reference sequence). The CDR3 contains 13 residues.

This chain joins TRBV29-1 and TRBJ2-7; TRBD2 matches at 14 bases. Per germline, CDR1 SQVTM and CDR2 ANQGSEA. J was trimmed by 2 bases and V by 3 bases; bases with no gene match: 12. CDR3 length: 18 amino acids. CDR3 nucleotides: TGCAGCGTTGAGGGGACTAGCGGGAGAATGATAGGGACCTACGAGCAGTACTTC. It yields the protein CSVEGTSGRMIGTYEQYF.

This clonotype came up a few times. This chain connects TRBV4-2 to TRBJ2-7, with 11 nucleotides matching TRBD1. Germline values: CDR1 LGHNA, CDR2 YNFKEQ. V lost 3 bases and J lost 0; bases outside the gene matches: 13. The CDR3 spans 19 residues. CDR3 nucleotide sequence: TGTGCCAGCAGCCATATCTCGGGACAGGGGGTCTTTAGCTCCTACGAGCAGTACTTC. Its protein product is CASSHISGQGVFSSYEQYF.

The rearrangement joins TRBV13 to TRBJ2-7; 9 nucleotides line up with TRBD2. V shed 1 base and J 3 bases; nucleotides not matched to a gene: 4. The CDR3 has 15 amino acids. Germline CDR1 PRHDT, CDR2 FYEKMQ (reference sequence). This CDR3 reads CASSLASGNFYEQYF. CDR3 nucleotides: TGTGCCAGCAGCTTAGCTAGCGGGAATTTCTACGAGCAGTACTTC.

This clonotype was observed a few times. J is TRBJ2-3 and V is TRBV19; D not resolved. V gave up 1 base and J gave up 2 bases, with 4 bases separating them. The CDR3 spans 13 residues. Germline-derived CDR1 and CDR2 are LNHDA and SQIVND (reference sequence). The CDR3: CASSIGLTDTQYF. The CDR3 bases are TGTGCCAGTAGTATAGGACTCACAGATACGCAGTATTTT.

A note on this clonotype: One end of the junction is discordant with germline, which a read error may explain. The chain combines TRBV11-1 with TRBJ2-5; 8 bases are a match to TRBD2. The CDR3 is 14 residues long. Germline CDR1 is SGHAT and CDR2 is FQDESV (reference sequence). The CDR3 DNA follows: TGTGCCAGCGGCTTAGGACTAGCACAAGAGACCCAGTACTTC. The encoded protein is CASGLGLAQETQYF.

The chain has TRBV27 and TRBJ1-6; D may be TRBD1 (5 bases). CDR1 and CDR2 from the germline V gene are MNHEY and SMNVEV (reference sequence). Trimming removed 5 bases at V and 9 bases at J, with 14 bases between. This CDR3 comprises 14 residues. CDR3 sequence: CASSRAGWISPLHF. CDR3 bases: TGTGCCAGCAGTCGGGCAGGGTGGATTTCACCCCTCCACTTT.

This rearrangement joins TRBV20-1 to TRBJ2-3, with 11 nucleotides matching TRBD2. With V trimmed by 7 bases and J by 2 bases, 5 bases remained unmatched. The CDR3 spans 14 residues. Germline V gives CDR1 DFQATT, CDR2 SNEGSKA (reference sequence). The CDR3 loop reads CSVPGLADTDTQYF. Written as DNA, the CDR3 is TGCAGTGTTCCGGGACTAGCGGACACAGATACGCAGTATTTT.

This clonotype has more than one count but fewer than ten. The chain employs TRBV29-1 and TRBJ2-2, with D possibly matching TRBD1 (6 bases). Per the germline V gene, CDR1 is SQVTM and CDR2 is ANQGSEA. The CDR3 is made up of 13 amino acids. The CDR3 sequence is CSAYRVRSGELFF. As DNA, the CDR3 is TGCAGTGCTTACAGGGTGCGGAGTGGGGAGCTGTTTTTT.

The CDR3: CASSLQASATYEQYF. CDR3 bases: TGTGCCAGCTCCTTACAGGCTAGCGCGACCTACGAGCAGTACTTC. The genes are TRBV18 and TRBJ2-7, with D perhaps TRBD2 (6 bases). Trimming removed 6 bases from V and 2 bases from J, with 17 bases in between. The CDR3 sequence is 15 residues long. CDR1 is KGHSH and CDR2 is LQKENI in the germline V gene.

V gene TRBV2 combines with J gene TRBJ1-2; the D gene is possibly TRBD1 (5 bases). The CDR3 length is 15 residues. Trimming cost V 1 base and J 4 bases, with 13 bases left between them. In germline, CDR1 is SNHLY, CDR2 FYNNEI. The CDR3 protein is CASSEVARGGYGYTF. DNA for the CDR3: TGTGCCAGCAGTGAAGTCGCCCGGGGGGGCTATGGCTACACCTTC.